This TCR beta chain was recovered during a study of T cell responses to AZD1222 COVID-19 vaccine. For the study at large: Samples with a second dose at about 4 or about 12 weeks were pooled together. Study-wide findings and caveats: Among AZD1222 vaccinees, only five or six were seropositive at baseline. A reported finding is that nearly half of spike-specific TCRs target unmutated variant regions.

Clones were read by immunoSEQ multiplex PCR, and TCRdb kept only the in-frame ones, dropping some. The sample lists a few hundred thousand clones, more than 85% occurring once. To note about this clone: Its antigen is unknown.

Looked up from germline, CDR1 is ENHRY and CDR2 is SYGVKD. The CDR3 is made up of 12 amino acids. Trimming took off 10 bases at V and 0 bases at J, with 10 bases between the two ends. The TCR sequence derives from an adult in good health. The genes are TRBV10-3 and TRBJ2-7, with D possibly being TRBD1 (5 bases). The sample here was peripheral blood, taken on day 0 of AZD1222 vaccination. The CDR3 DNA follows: TGTGCCACAGAGGACAACTCCTACGAGCAGTACTTC. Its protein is CATEDNSYEQYF.